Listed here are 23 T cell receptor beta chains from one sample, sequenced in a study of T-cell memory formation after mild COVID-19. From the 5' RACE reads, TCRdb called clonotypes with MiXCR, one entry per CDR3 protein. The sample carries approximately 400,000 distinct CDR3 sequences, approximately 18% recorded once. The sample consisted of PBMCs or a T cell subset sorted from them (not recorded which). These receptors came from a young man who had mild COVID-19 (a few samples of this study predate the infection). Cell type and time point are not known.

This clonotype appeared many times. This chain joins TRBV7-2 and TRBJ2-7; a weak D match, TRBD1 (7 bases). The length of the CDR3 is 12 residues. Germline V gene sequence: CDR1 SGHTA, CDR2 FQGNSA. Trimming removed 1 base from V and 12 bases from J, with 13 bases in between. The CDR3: CASSLGGTDLYV. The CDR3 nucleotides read TGTGCCAGCAGCTTAGGCGGGACAGATTTGTACGTC.

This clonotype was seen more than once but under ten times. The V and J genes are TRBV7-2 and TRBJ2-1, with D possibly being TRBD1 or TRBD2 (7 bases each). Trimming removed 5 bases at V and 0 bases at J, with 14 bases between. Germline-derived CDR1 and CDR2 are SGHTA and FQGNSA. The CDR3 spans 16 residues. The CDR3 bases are TGTGCCAGCAGCCCCTTCAGGGGGGGCTCCTACAATGAGCAGTTCTTC. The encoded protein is CASSPFRGGSYNEQFF.

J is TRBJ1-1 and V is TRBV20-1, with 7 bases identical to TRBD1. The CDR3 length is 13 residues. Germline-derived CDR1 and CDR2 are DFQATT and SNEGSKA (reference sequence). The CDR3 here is CSKTGTDNTEAFF. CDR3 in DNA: TGCAGCAAGACCGGGACAGACAACACTGAAGCTTTCTTT.

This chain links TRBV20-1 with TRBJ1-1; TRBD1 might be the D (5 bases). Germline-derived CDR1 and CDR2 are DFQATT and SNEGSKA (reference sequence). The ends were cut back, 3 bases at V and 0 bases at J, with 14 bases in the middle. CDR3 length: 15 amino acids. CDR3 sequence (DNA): TGCAGTGCTAGGAGGCTAGGGGATTTGAACACTGAAGCTTTCTTT. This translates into CSARRLGDLNTEAFF.

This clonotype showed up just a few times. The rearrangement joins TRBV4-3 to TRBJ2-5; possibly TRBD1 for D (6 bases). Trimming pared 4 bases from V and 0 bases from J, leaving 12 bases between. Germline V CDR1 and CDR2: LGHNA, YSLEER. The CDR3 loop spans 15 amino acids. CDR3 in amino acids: CASSRDRSYQETQYF. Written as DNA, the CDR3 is TGCGCCAGCAGCCGCGACAGGAGTTACCAAGAGACCCAGTACTTC.

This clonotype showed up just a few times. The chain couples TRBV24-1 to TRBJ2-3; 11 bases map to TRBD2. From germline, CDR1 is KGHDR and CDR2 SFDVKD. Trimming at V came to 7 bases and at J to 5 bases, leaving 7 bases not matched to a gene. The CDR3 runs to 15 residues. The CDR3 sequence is CATSATGTSGDTQYF. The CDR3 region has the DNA TGTGCCACCAGCGCCACCGGGACTAGCGGAGATACGCAGTATTTT.

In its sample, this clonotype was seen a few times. The CDR3 nucleotides are TGTGCCAGCAGGGAGAACCTACTAGCTCTAGAGACCCAGTACTTC. It yields the protein CASRENLLALETQYF. The V and J genes are TRBV7-7 and TRBJ2-5, with a weak D call TRBD2 (6 bases). Germline V gene sequence: CDR1 SSHAT, CDR2 FNYEAQ (reference sequence). The CDR3 is made up of 15 amino acids. V was clipped by 6 bases and J by 4 bases, with 18 bases between them.

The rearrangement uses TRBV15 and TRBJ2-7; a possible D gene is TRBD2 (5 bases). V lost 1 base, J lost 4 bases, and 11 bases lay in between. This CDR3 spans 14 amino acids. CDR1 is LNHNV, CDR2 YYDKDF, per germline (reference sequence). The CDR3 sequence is CATSRGGFGYEQYF. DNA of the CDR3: TGTGCCACCAGCAGAGGAGGGTTTGGATACGAGCAGTACTTC.

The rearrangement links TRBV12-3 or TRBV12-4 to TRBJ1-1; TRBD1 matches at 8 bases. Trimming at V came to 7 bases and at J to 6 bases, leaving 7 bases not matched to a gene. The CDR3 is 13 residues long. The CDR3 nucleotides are TGTGCCAGCATTCCACAGGGGGACGCTGAAGCTTTCTTT. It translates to CASIPQGDAEAFF.

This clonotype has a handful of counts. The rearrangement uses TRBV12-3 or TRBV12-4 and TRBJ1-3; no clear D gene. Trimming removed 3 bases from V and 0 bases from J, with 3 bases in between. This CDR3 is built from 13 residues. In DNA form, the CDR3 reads TGTGCCAGCAGTTTCATCTCTGGAAACACCATATATTTT. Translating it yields CASSFISGNTIYF.

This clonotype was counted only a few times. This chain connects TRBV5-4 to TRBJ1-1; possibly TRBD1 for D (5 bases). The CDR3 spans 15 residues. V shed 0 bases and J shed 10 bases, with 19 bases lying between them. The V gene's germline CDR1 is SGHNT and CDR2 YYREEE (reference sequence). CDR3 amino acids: CASSLERGLHSGAFF. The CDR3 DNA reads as TGTGCCAGCAGCTTGGAGAGGGGTCTCCACTCGGGAGCTTTCTTT.

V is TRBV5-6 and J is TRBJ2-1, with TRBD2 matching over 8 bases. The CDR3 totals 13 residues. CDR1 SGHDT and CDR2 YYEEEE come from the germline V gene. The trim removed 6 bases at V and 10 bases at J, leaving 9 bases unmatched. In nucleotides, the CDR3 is TGTGCCAGCACTACCGGGGGGGCCCGGGAGCAGTTCTTC. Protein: CASTTGGAREQFF.

Written as DNA, the CDR3 is TGCGCCAGCAGCTCACATCAGCCAGAGACCCAGTACTTC. Translated, it gives CASSSHQPETQYF. This rearrangement joins TRBV5-1 to TRBJ2-5; D is undetermined. Trimming took 3 bases from V and 4 from J, leaving 10 bases between them. The CDR3 consists of 13 residues. CDR1 and CDR2 from the germline V gene are SGHRS and YFSETQ.

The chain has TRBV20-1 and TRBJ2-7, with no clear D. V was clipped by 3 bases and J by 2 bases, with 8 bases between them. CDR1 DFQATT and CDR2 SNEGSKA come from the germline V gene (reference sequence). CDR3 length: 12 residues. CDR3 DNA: TGCAGTGCTAGTCCCGCTCCCTACGAGCAGTACTTC. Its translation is CSASPAPYEQYF.

The CDR3 region is CASSRAGEQYF. As DNA, the CDR3 is TGTGCCAGCAGTCGAGCGGGAGAGCAGTACTTC. V and J are TRBV6-2 or TRBV6-3 and TRBJ2-7; 7 bases match TRBD2. The CDR3 consists of 11 residues. Trimming removed 5 bases from V and 7 bases from J; junction bases left unmatched: 2. The germline gives CDR1 MNHEY, CDR2 SVGEGT.

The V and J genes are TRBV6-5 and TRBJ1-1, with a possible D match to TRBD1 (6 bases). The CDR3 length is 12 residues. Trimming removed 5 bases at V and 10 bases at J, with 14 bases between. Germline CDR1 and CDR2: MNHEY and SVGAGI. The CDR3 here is CASSPGAASAFF. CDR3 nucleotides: TGTGCCAGCAGTCCGGGGGCCGCCTCAGCTTTCTTT.

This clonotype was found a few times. The CDR3 protein is CSVEAAGGGETQYF. The CDR3, as DNA: TGCAGCGTTGAAGCAGCAGGGGGTGGCGAGACCCAGTACTTC. V gene TRBV29-1 combines with J gene TRBJ2-5; 7 bases agree with TRBD1. The CDR3 spans 14 residues. V lost 1 base and J lost 5; bases outside the gene matches: 7. Germline CDR1 reads SQVTM; CDR2 reads ANQGSEA.

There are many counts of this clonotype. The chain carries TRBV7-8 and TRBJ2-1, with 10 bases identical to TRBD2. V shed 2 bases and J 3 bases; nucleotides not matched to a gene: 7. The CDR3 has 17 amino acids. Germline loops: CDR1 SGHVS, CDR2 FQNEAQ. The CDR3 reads CASSLQASGGFYNEQFF. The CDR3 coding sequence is TGTGCCAGCAGCTTACAGGCTAGCGGGGGATTCTACAATGAGCAGTTCTTC.

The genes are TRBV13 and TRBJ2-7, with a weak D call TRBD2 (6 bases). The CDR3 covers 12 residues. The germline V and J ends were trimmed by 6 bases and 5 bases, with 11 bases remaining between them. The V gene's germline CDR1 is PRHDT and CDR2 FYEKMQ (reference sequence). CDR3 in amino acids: CASRWRDHEQYF. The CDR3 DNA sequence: TGTGCCAGCAGATGGAGGGACCACGAGCAGTACTTC.

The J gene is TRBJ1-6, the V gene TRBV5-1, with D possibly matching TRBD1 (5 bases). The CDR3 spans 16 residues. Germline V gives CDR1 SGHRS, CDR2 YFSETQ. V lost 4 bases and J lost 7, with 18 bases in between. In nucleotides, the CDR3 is TGCGCCAGCAGCCCGCAAGCGCAGGGTACGAATTCACCCCTCCACTTT. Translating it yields CASSPQAQGTNSPLHF.

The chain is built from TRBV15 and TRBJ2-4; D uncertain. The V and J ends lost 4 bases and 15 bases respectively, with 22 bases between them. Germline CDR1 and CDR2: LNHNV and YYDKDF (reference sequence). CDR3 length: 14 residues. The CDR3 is CATSTPHLGLGRYF. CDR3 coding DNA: TGTGCCACCAGCACCCCTCACTTGGGGTTAGGTCGGTACTTC.

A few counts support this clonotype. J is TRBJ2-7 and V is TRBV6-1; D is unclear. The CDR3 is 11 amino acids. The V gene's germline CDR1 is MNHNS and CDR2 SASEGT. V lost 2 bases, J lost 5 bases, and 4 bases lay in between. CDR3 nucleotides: TGTGCCAGCAGTGAATTTAACGAGCAGTACGTC. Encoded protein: CASSEFNEQYV.

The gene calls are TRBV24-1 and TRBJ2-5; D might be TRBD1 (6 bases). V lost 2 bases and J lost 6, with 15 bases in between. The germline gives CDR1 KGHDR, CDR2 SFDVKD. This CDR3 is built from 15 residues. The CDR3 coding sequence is TGTGCCACCAGTGATTCTACAGGGATATCCCAGACCCAGTACTTC. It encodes CATSDSTGISQTQYF.